This record concerns one T cell receptor beta chain sequence. This sample is drawn from a study of shared T cell receptors in the human thymus. Assay used: immunoSEQ multiplex PCR; TCRdb lists only in-frame clones, some missing. The sample contains about 660,000 clones, around 89% of which appear only once. The CDR3 covers 15 residues. V was pared by 4 bases and J by 7 bases, with 16 bases between. Germline V gene data show CDR1 as MNHEY and CDR2 as SMNVEV (reference sequence). The sample also formed part of further work on human thymus T cells. This second report adds: Thymic and blood repertoires appeared to display a bias in their usage of V and J genes.

The TCR sequence derives from a boy under two years old with a congenital heart defect. The rearrangement joins TRBV27 to TRBJ1-4; TRBD1 might be the D (6 bases). The sequencing input was thymocytes. The CDR3 loop is CASSSAVQGTEKLFF. For the CDR3, the DNA is TGTGCCAGCAGTTCAGCGGTACAGGGAACTGAAAAACTGTTTTTT. The complete variable domain, with remaining parts taken from reference TRBV27 and TRBJ1-4, reads EAQVTQNPRYLITVTGKKLTVTCSQNMNHEYMSWYRQDPGLGLRQIYYSMNVEVTDKGDVPEGYKVSRKEKRNFPLILESPSPNQTSLYFCASSSAVQGTEKLFFGSGTQLSVL.